One sample yielded the 2 T cell receptor beta chains listed below, sequenced in a study of T cell changes during pregnancy in multiple sclerosis. Produced via immunoSEQ multiplex PCR; TCRdb's table is partial and in-frame only. In the table there are 30,000 to 50,000 clones, approximately 90% of which are singletons. This material consisted of CD4+ T cells from peripheral blood mononuclear cells, taken in the third trimester of pregnancy. The receptors derive from a female donor with multiple sclerosis, enrolled in a pregnancy study.

The genes are TRBV7-9 and TRBJ2-5; TRBD1 aligns across 9 bases. Trimming at V came to 3 bases and at J to 4 bases, leaving 3 bases not matched to a gene. Germline V gene lookup returns CDR1 SEHNR and CDR2 FQNEAQ (reference sequence). CDR3 length: 14 amino acids. For the CDR3, the DNA is TGTGCCAGCAGCTTGGACAGGGGACCAGAGACCCAGTACTTC. Translating it yields CASSLDRGPETQYF.

This clone was counted a single time. The chain couples TRBV5-4 to TRBJ1-1; the match to TRBD1 covers 8 bases. Germline CDR1 is SGHNT and CDR2 is YYREEE (reference sequence). This CDR3 has 14 residues. Germline trimming cut 2 bases from V and 3 bases from J; bases unmatched to any gene: 3. CDR3 residues: CASSFDRGDTEAFF. The CDR3 coding sequence is TGTGCCAGCAGCTTCGACAGGGGAGACACTGAAGCTTTCTTT.